This entry describes one T cell receptor beta chain. Its antigen is still unknown. Base-call qualities are not available, and no considerably larger clone is one nucleotide away. The CDR3 covers 17 residues, taking in both the cysteine and the phenylalanine. CDR3 DNA is the only sequence kept; it has 51 bases, read in frame from the first base. CDR1 and CDR2 are read off the germline V gene (reference sequence) as SGHKS and YYEKEE. V is trimmed back by 3 bases and J by 6 bases, and the junction contains 10 bases that no gene match accounts for. The data derive from a study of Tregs in tolerant kidney transplant recipients (dated by TCRdb to the late 2010s). Turning to the overall study: The transplants used related donors with nonmyeloablative bone marrow transplantation, and mixed chimerism in the human trials was transient. The study applied TCRbeta sequencing to find donor-specific regulatory T cells before combined kidney and bone marrow transplantation and then followed those same cells after transplant.

What the work shows at the level of the full study, not this receptor alone: Expanding Tregs with activated donor B cells appeared to identify the most biologically relevant and donor-specific TCRbeta repertoire. For some patients, the PCR primers changed as time went on, which meant samples from those patients could not be compared with one another at the nucleotide level. The study was limited by small patient numbers, and the findings need validation in larger populations and under other immunosuppression protocols. Biological reproducibility was not directly assessed, although technical replication error appeared to be minimal. Donor-specific Treg expansion exceeded global Treg expansion in tolerant patients, suggesting antigen-driven rather than nonspecific expansion.

The sample's time point label, in plain terms: blood sample drawn before combined kidney and bone marrow transplant. Thawed PBMCs were FACS-sorted into unstimulated Tregs (CD4+CD25+CD127-), CD4+ non-Tregs (CD4+CD25-), CD4 cells and CD8 cells. Before Treg sorting, thawed PBMCs were rested overnight at 37°C with 200 IU/ml IL-2. Patients were 4 combined kidney and bone marrow transplant recipients from the ITN036ST trial, and only these trial subjects had samples available. Healthy control blood was processed to PBMCs by Ficoll density gradient and cryopreserved, and patient PBMCs were collected before and after transplant. For TCRbeta CDR3 sequencing, genomic DNA was extracted from sorted cells using the QIAGEN DNeasy Blood and Tissue Kit. Through immunoSEQ, high-throughput TCRbeta CDR3 sequencing was done commercially, including PCR amplification with internal controls and bias correction. The published analysis was carried out like this. Unique productive TCRbeta sequences were defined by CDR3 nucleotide sequence when primers matched and otherwise by CDR3 amino acid sequence together with Vbeta and Jbeta genes. To correct for sorting error, sequences found in more than one sorted population at a frequency ratio of 2:1 or less were discarded, and the remaining shared sequences were assigned to the population with the higher frequency. A sequence counted as donor-reactive if, in CFSE-low cells, the sequence had a frequency of at least 0.01% and was expanded at least 5-fold compared with unstimulated cells. Jensen-Shannon divergence, calculated on the top 100 TCRbeta sequences ranked by frequency, was used to quantify repertoire divergence. For any sample with multiple sequencing runs, sorting error was corrected in each run separately before the runs were pooled. What TCRdb holds here is the immuneACCESS table cut down to in-frame rearrangements. Part of the clones is not present; checked against another copy, under half of the missing clones reflect an unresolved V gene, and the others are unexplained. The DNA was the basis for D and trimming; V, J and clone size are from that table. In all, the sample holds 60,000 or so clones, and approximately 85% of those were seen once. Of the sample, 2% to 2.5% falls within the top ten clones.

This clonotype was obtained from a human donor who received a combined kidney and bone marrow transplant. The input for sequencing was Tregs from blood, taken before the transplant. The chain employs TRBV5-5 and TRBJ2-1, with 12 bases matching TRBD2. The DNA sequence reads TGTGCCAGCAGCTATTCTAGCGGGGGGGCTTTTGTCAATGAGCAGTTCTTC. Translated, this is CASSYSSGGAFVNEQFF.